This TCR beta chain originates from a study of cytomegalovirus exposure and HLA in healthy donors. Germline V gene data show CDR1 as SGDLS and CDR2 as YYNGEE. V lost 0 bases to trimming and J lost 3 bases, with 10 bases between them. The CDR3 covers 14 residues. The study's findings and limits: Compared with the roughly 670-donor mean, an Asian-associated ancestry cluster reportedly had fewer N-insertions, according to a later analysis. Diagnosis of cytomegalovirus status made by the classifier reportedly showed high specificity and sensitivity.

As regards this clone: Its target is unknown.

The primer mix had 60 Vbeta and 13 Jbeta primers. Sequencing used immunoSEQ multiplex PCR; TCRdb keeps in-frame clones, though not all of them. The profile covers some 98,000 clones, with around 72% appearing a single time and approximately 11% taken by the ten largest. This TCR was recovered from a man between 18 and 35 years old in good health and CMV-seropositive. Sequenced sample: PBMCs. The chain has TRBV9 and TRBJ2-7; D is possibly TRBD1 (6 bases). The CDR3 coding sequence is TGTGCCAGCAGCGTAGAGGGGACAATCTACGAGCAGTACTTC. This codes for CASSVEGTIYEQYF. The whole variable domain, filled in from reference TRBV9 and TRBJ2-7, reads DSGVTQTPKHLITATGQRVTLRCSPRSGDLSVYWYQQSLDQGLQFLIQYYNGEERAKGNILERFSAQQFPDLHSELNLSSLELGDSALYFCASSVEGTIYEQYFGPGTRLTVT.